A selection of T cell receptor beta chains follows, all from one sample in a study of tumor-infiltrating lymphocytes in oesophageal squamous cell carcinoma. TCRdb itself ran the PCR reads through MiXCR, one entry per CDR3 protein. The sample shows over 20,000 distinct CDR3 sequences, around 34% of them seen only once. Specimen: esophageal tumor tissue. These receptors were collected from a female donor with esophageal squamous cell carcinoma. Both conserved end residues are part of each CDR3. D genes are given only for firm matches. Not every row has a clone size; where given, it reads once, few, many or a size class.

d_call j_call v_call clone_size cdr3_nt cdr3_aa
. TRBJ2-2 TRBV27 few TGTGCCAGCAGGGAGGGGGGCACCGGGGAGCTGTTTTTT CASREGGTGELFF
. TRBJ2-7 TRBV6-1 many TGTGCCAGCAGTCCCGACGGCTTTAGCTCCTACGAGCAGTACTTC CASSPDGFSSYEQYF
. TRBJ2-4 TRBV7-7 . TGTGCCAGCAGCTTAACTTGGGCTGAAGCTTTCTTC CASSLTWAEAFF
TRBD1 TRBJ2-7 TRBV7-9 many TGTGCCACCTTACGGGACAGGGTGGATAGTGAGCAGTACTTC CATLRDRVDSEQYF
. TRBJ1-1 TRBV2 . TGTGCCAGGGGGGCCCCCCCAGGGAGGACTGAAGCTTTCTTT CARGAPPGRTEAFF
. TRBJ2-5 TRBV6-1 many TGTGCCAGCAGGGGCAGGCGGGGCGAGGGGGAGACCCAGTACTTC CASRGRRGEGETQYF
. TRBJ1-6 TRBV5-6 few TGTGCCAGCAGCCCCACCAACCCAACGGATTCACCCCTCCACTTT CASSPTNPTDSPLHF
. TRBJ2-3 TRBV5-4 many TGTGCCAGCAGCCCGGACCGTTATACGCAGTATTTT CASSPDRYTQYF
TRBD2 TRBJ2-1 TRBV7-6 . TGTGCCAGCAGCTTAGTACAAGGGACTAGCAGGGTAGTGTCCTACAATGAGCAGTTCTTC CASSLVQGTSRVVSYNEQFF
. TRBJ1-2 TRBV2 . TGTGCCAGCAGAGCCGGGACGCCAGGCGCTGGCTACACCTTC CASRAGTPGAGYTF
TRBD1 TRBJ2-7 TRBV7-9 . TGTGCCAGCAGCTTAGACTTCGGGACAGCGACCTACGAGCAGTACTTC CASSLDFGTATYEQYF
TRBD1 TRBJ1-4 TRBV4-1 many TGCGCCAGCGGACTCGACAGGGCCGATAATGAAAAACTGTTTTTT CASGLDRADNEKLFF
. TRBJ2-1 TRBV28 few TGTGCCAGCAGTTTAATGGGGAGTCTCTACAATGAGCAGTTCTTC CASSLMGSLYNEQFF
TRBD1 TRBJ2-7 TRBV6-1 many TGTGCCAGCAGTGAAGCCGACAGGGCTCTCTACGAGCAGTACTTC CASSEADRALYEQYF
TRBD1 TRBJ2-1 TRBV7-6 . TGTGCCAGCAGCTCTCGCCCCGACAGGGGGCGGGGTGAGCAGTTCTTC CASSSRPDRGRGEQFF
. TRBJ2-1 TRBV12-3/TRBV12-4 medium-sized TGTGCCAGCAGTTTGGACGGGGCCTTAGCTGAGCAGTTCTTC CASSLDGALAEQFF
TRBD1 TRBJ2-6 TRBV7-2 . TGTGCCAGCAGCTCGGGACAGGCCGGGGCCAACGTCCTGACTTTC CASSSGQAGANVLTF
. TRBJ2-5 TRBV6-1 . TGTGCCAGCAGTTCGGGACGCAACCAAGAGACCCAGTACTTC CASSSGRNQETQYF
TRBD1 TRBJ2-5 TRBV5-6 many TGTGCCAGCAGGACAGGGGCTGGGACCCAGTACTTC CASRTGAGTQYF
TRBD2 TRBJ2-5 TRBV7-2 . TGTGCCAGCAGGGGGACTAGCGGGAGGCAAGAGACCCAGTACTTC CASRGTSGRQETQYF
. TRBJ2-1 TRBV12-3/TRBV12-4 many TGTGCCAGCAGTCCCGGACAGAAGTCCTACAATGAGCAGTTCTTC CASSPGQKSYNEQFF
. TRBJ2-1 TRBV7-3 . TGTGCCAGCAGCTTGACAGGTAATGAGCAGTTCTTC CASSLTGNEQFF
TRBD1 TRBJ2-2 TRBV6-1 many TGTGCCAGCAACCTTGGGACAGGTGTATACACCGGGGAGCTGTTTTTT CASNLGTGVYTGELFF
. TRBJ2-5 TRBV18 many TGTGCCAGCTCAGAGGCCGGGACCTTCAATTCACCCCTCCACTTC CASSEAGTFNSPLHF
. TRBJ2-5 TRBV28 . TGTGCCAGCAGCACCGGGAGCCCCTACGAGCACTACTTC CASSTGSPYEHYF
. TRBJ1-1 TRBV28 many TGTGCCGGGAAATCGAACACTGAAGCTTTCTTT CAGKSNTEAFF
. TRBJ2-7 TRBV7-2 . TGTGCCAGCAGCTCCGGCCCTGGAGGCTCCTACGAGCAGTACTTC CASSSGPGGSYEQYF
. TRBJ2-3 TRBV28 many TGTGCCAGCAGATCCCAAGGGGTAGGAGCAGATACGCAGTATTTT CASRSQGVGADTQYF
. TRBJ1-2 TRBV5-1 . TGCGCCAGCAGCACGGACATTTATGGCTACACCTTC CASSTDIYGYTF